A selection of T cell receptor beta chains follows, all from one sample in a study of a mutant IDH1 vaccine in newly diagnosed glioma. Antigens of these TCRs are unknown. Clones were sequenced by immunoSEQ multiplex PCR, and TCRdb holds only the in-frame ones, with some missing. Of roughly 34,000 clones listed, about nine tenths are singletons. This specimen was PBMCs, taken from a glioma patient whose treatment included an IDH1 peptide vaccine. The receptor source for this set is a woman aged 40 to 50 with glioma. Each CDR3 is given with its conserved first and last residue. The order of the fields is D gene, clone size, V gene, J gene, CDR3 DNA, CDR3 protein. A D gene is named only where the DNA matches it firmly. Not every row has a clone size; where given, it reads once, few, many or a size class.

D gene: -
clone size: -
V gene: TRBV6-5
J gene: TRBJ2-2
CDR3 DNA: TGTGCCAGCAGTTACTCGACAGCATTCACCGGGGAGCTGTTTTTT
CDR3 protein: CASSYSTAFTGELFF

D gene: TRBD2
clone size: -
V gene: TRBV10-1
J gene: TRBJ2-3
CDR3 DNA: TGCGCCAGCAGTGGACTAGCGGGAGGGGTGACAGATACGCAGTATTTT
CDR3 protein: CASSGLAGGVTDTQYF

D gene: TRBD2
clone size: -
V gene: TRBV6-4
J gene: TRBJ2-3
CDR3 DNA: TGTGCCAGCAGTGAGACTAGCGGGGGGGCAGATACGCAGTATTTT
CDR3 protein: CASSETSGGADTQYF

D gene: -
clone size: -
V gene: TRBV6-6
J gene: TRBJ1-4
CDR3 DNA: TGTGCCACCCGACGACTGGCAACTAATGAAAAACTGTTTTTT
CDR3 protein: CATRRLATNEKLFF

D gene: TRBD1
clone size: -
V gene: TRBV6-8
J gene: TRBJ1-5
CDR3 DNA: TGTGCCAGCAGTTGGCCAGGGGGAAGAATAGGTCAGCCCCAGCATTTT
CDR3 protein: CASSWPGGRIGQPQHF

D gene: TRBD1
clone size: -
V gene: TRBV19
J gene: TRBJ1-6
CDR3 DNA: TGTGCCAGTAGTCGGGGGACAGGGCATGGGTCACCCCTCCACTTT
CDR3 protein: CASSRGTGHGSPLHF

D gene: TRBD1
clone size: -
V gene: TRBV29-1
J gene: TRBJ2-1
CDR3 DNA: TGCAGCGTTGTGGAACAGGGGAATGAGCAGTTCTTC
CDR3 protein: CSVVEQGNEQFF

D gene: -
clone size: -
V gene: TRBV5-1
J gene: TRBJ1-1
CDR3 DNA: TGCGCCAGCACCCCCCGCGGTAGACCGACGGAGATGGGCTTCACTGAAGCTTTCTTT
CDR3 protein: CASTPRGRPTEMGFTEAFF

D gene: -
clone size: few
V gene: TRBV4-3
J gene: TRBJ1-2
CDR3 DNA: TGCGCCAGCAGCCAAGATAGACAGGCGCCCTATGGCTACACCTTC
CDR3 protein: CASSQDRQAPYGYTF

D gene: -
clone size: -
V gene: TRBV2
J gene: TRBJ2-2
CDR3 DNA: TGTGCCAGCAGTGAGATAGTAAAGACCGGGGAGCTGTTTTTT
CDR3 protein: CASSEIVKTGELFF

D gene: -
clone size: -
V gene: TRBV7-9
J gene: TRBJ2-1
CDR3 DNA: TGTGCCAGCAGCCCCCGGGGTCGGATCATTGAGCAGTTCTTC
CDR3 protein: CASSPRGRIIEQFF

D gene: -
clone size: -
V gene: TRBV4-2
J gene: TRBJ2-5
CDR3 DNA: TGTGCCAGCAGCCAAGCAGCGGTGGGAGAAGAGACCCAGTACTTC
CDR3 protein: CASSQAAVGEETQYF

D gene: -
clone size: -
V gene: TRBV4-1
J gene: TRBJ1-1
CDR3 DNA: TGCGCCAGCAGCCAAAAGGAGGGGTGGGGCACTGAAGCTTTCTTT
CDR3 protein: CASSQKEGWGTEAFF

D gene: TRBD1
clone size: -
V gene: TRBV6-1
J gene: TRBJ1-1
CDR3 DNA: TGTGCCAGCAGTGTGCCTAGGACAGGTGGAACTGAAGCTTTCTTT
CDR3 protein: CASSVPRTGGTEAFF

D gene: TRBD2
clone size: -
V gene: TRBV4-3
J gene: TRBJ2-3
CDR3 DNA: TGCGCCAGCAGCCAAGAGTTGACTAGCGGGGGGTCAGATACGCAGTATTTT
CDR3 protein: CASSQELTSGGSDTQYF

D gene: -
clone size: -
V gene: TRBV7-9
J gene: TRBJ2-7
CDR3 DNA: TGTGCCAGCAGCTTCCGCGACACCAACTACGAGCAGTACTTC
CDR3 protein: CASSFRDTNYEQYF

D gene: -
clone size: -
V gene: TRBV7-8
J gene: TRBJ1-6
CDR3 DNA: TGTGCCAGCAGCTTAGCGCGCGCAGGGTCGAGTAATTCACCCCTCCACTTT
CDR3 protein: CASSLARAGSSNSPLHF

D gene: TRBD2
clone size: -
V gene: TRBV5-1
J gene: TRBJ2-1
CDR3 DNA: TGCGCCAGCAGCTTGGCGACTAGCGTAGGTTCGGCAGCTTACAATGAGCAGTTCTTC
CDR3 protein: CASSLATSVGSAAYNEQFF

D gene: -
clone size: -
V gene: TRBV7-6
J gene: TRBJ1-6
CDR3 DNA: TGTGCCAGCAGCCAAGCCGGGACGTGGACCTCACCCCTCCACTTT
CDR3 protein: CASSQAGTWTSPLHF

D gene: -
clone size: -
V gene: TRBV19
J gene: TRBJ1-1
CDR3 DNA: TGTGCCAGTAGTATTTCGGGGGGCTTGTCTGAAGCTTTCTTT
CDR3 protein: CASSISGGLSEAFF

D gene: TRBD1
clone size: -
V gene: TRBV5-1
J gene: TRBJ2-5
CDR3 DNA: TGCGCCAGCAGCTTCCAGGGGGCCCAAGAGACCCAGTACTTC
CDR3 protein: CASSFQGAQETQYF

D gene: TRBD1
clone size: -
V gene: TRBV27
J gene: TRBJ1-5
CDR3 DNA: TGTGCCAGCAGTTCCGACAGGGTCAATCAGCCCCAGCATTTT
CDR3 protein: CASSSDRVNQPQHF

D gene: -
clone size: -
V gene: TRBV4-1
J gene: TRBJ1-2
CDR3 DNA: TGCGCCAGCAGCCTTGAGGGGCTCCTTGGCTACACCTTC
CDR3 protein: CASSLEGLLGYTF

D gene: TRBD2
clone size: -
V gene: TRBV29-1
J gene: TRBJ2-3
CDR3 DNA: TGCAGCGTTGAAGACCCGATAGCGGGGGGCCCCACAGATACGCAGTATTTT
CDR3 protein: CSVEDPIAGGPTDTQYF

D gene: -
clone size: -
V gene: TRBV19
J gene: TRBJ1-5
CDR3 DNA: TGTGCCAGTAGTATAGATCGAGGAAATCAGCCCCAGCATTTT
CDR3 protein: CASSIDRGNQPQHF

D gene: -
clone size: -
V gene: TRBV6-4
J gene: TRBJ1-5
CDR3 DNA: TGTGCCAGGTGTGCACTGGCGGGTCAGCCCCAGCATTTT
CDR3 protein: CARCALAGQPQHF

D gene: -
clone size: -
V gene: TRBV11-3
J gene: TRBJ2-1
CDR3 DNA: TGTGCCAGCAGCTTAAGCGGTAATGAGCAGTTCTTC
CDR3 protein: CASSLSGNEQFF

D gene: TRBD1
clone size: -
V gene: TRBV7-9
J gene: TRBJ2-7
CDR3 DNA: TGTGCCAGCAGCTTGGGACAGACCTCCTACGAGCAGTACTTC
CDR3 protein: CASSLGQTSYEQYF

D gene: -
clone size: once
V gene: TRBV4-2
J gene: TRBJ2-3
CDR3 DNA: TGTGCCAGCAGCCAGTGGCCAGATACGCAGTATTTT
CDR3 protein: CASSQWPDTQYF

D gene: -
clone size: -
V gene: TRBV7-8
J gene: TRBJ1-1
CDR3 DNA: TGTGCCAGCAGGGAATCGACTGAGAACACTGAAGCTTTCTTT
CDR3 protein: CASRESTENTEAFF

D gene: -
clone size: -
V gene: TRBV2
J gene: TRBJ1-2
CDR3 DNA: TGTGCCAGCAGTGAAGAGTGGACGGGAGGGGGCTACACCTTC
CDR3 protein: CASSEEWTGGGYTF

D gene: -
clone size: -
V gene: TRBV15
J gene: TRBJ1-5
CDR3 DNA: TGTGCCACGGGGGCGGGACTCAAAGGTCAGCCCCAGCATTTT
CDR3 protein: CATGAGLKGQPQHF

D gene: TRBD1
clone size: -
V gene: TRBV6-5
J gene: TRBJ1-2
CDR3 DNA: TGTGCCAGCAGTTACCGTGGACAGGGGGGGAACTATGGCTACACCTTC
CDR3 protein: CASSYRGQGGNYGYTF

D gene: -
clone size: -
V gene: TRBV4-2
J gene: TRBJ2-1
CDR3 DNA: TGTGCCAGCAGCCAACAACGCAATGAGCAGTTCTTC
CDR3 protein: CASSQQRNEQFF

D gene: TRBD2
clone size: -
V gene: TRBV10-1
J gene: TRBJ2-1
CDR3 DNA: TGCGCCAGCAGTGAGAAGTTGCTAGCGGGAAATGAGCAGTTCTTC
CDR3 protein: CASSEKLLAGNEQFF

D gene: TRBD1
clone size: -
V gene: TRBV30
J gene: TRBJ1-2
CDR3 DNA: TGTGCCTGGAGACCGACAGGGAGACCCTCCTATGGCTACACCTTC
CDR3 protein: CAWRPTGRPSYGYTF

D gene: TRBD2
clone size: once
V gene: TRBV5-4
J gene: TRBJ2-3
CDR3 DNA: TGTGCCAGCAGCTTGGAGCGGGGGGCCACAGATACGCAGTATTTT
CDR3 protein: CASSLERGATDTQYF

D gene: TRBD1
clone size: -
V gene: TRBV25-1
J gene: TRBJ1-2
CDR3 DNA: TGTGCCAGCAGTATGTGGGGACAGGGAGATGGCTACACCTTC
CDR3 protein: CASSMWGQGDGYTF

D gene: TRBD1
clone size: -
V gene: TRBV6-5
J gene: TRBJ1-1
CDR3 DNA: TGTGCCAGCAGGACAGGGGGGCAGTCTGAAGCTTTCTTT
CDR3 protein: CASRTGGQSEAFF

D gene: -
clone size: -
V gene: TRBV6-1
J gene: TRBJ1-5
CDR3 DNA: TGTGCCAGCAGTGACCCCCAGGATAGCAATCAGCCCCAGCATTTT
CDR3 protein: CASSDPQDSNQPQHF

D gene: TRBD2
clone size: -
V gene: TRBV5-1
J gene: TRBJ2-7
CDR3 DNA: TGCGCCAGCAGCATCGGGACTAGCGGGGGGGCCTACGAGCAGTACTTC
CDR3 protein: CASSIGTSGGAYEQYF

D gene: -
clone size: -
V gene: TRBV5-1
J gene: TRBJ2-1
CDR3 DNA: TGCGCCAGCAGCTTGTCTAGCCTGGATGAGCAGTTCTTC
CDR3 protein: CASSLSSLDEQFF

D gene: -
clone size: -
V gene: TRBV2
J gene: TRBJ2-1
CDR3 DNA: TGTGCCAGCCTAAGGACAACCAGACTCTCCTACAATGAGCAGTTCTTC
CDR3 protein: CASLRTTRLSYNEQFF

D gene: TRBD1
clone size: -
V gene: TRBV4-3
J gene: TRBJ1-6
CDR3 DNA: TGCGCCAGCAGCCAAGCTCCAGGACAGGGGTTGATTTCACCCCTCCACTTT
CDR3 protein: CASSQAPGQGLISPLHF

D gene: -
clone size: few
V gene: TRBV21-1
J gene: TRBJ2-3
CDR3 DNA: TGTGCCAGCAGCAGTCCGGAACGGACCAGGCCAGATACGCAGTATTTT
CDR3 protein: CASSSPERTRPDTQYF

D gene: TRBD2
clone size: -
V gene: TRBV5-6
J gene: TRBJ2-3
CDR3 DNA: TGTGCCAGCAGCTTCATGACGACTAGCGGGGGACGGTCAGATACGCAGTATTTT
CDR3 protein: CASSFMTTSGGRSDTQYF

D gene: -
clone size: -
V gene: TRBV6-4
J gene: TRBJ2-6
CDR3 DNA: TGTGCCAGCAGTGACCTCCCTGGGCAGCTACACTCTGGGGCCAACGTCCTGACTTTC
CDR3 protein: CASSDLPGQLHSGANVLTF

D gene: TRBD1
clone size: -
V gene: TRBV19
J gene: TRBJ1-5
CDR3 DNA: TGTGCCAGTAGGCCGGGACAGCCAAATCAGCCCCAGCATTTT
CDR3 protein: CASRPGQPNQPQHF

D gene: TRBD1
clone size: -
V gene: TRBV5-1
J gene: TRBJ2-7
CDR3 DNA: TGCGCCAGCGGACCGAATGCGGGACAGGGTTCCTACGAGCAGTACTTC
CDR3 protein: CASGPNAGQGSYEQYF

D gene: -
clone size: few
V gene: TRBV5-1
J gene: TRBJ1-1
CDR3 DNA: TGCGCCAGCAGCTTAGGAGTGAACACTGAAGCTTTCTTT
CDR3 protein: CASSLGVNTEAFF

D gene: -
clone size: -
V gene: TRBV6-6
J gene: TRBJ2-2
CDR3 DNA: TGTGCCAGCAGTTACCCGGGGGACCGGGAGCTGTTTTTT
CDR3 protein: CASSYPGDRELFF

D gene: -
clone size: -
V gene: TRBV11-2
J gene: TRBJ2-5
CDR3 DNA: TGTGCCAGCAGCTTCGATCCAGCGGGGACCCAGTACTTC
CDR3 protein: CASSFDPAGTQYF